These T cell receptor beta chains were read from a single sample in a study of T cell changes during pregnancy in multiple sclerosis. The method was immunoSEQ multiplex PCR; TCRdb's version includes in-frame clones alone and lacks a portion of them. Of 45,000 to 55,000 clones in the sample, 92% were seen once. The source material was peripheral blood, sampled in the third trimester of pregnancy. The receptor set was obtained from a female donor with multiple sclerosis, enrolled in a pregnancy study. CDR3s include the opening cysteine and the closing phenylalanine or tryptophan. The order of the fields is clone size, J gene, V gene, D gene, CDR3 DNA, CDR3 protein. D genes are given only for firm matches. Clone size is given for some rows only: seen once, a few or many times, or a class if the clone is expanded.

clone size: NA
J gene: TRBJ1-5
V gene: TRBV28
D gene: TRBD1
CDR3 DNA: TGTGCCAGCAGTTACAGGGGGCTAAGGAATCAGCCCCAGCATTTT
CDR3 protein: CASSYRGLRNQPQHF

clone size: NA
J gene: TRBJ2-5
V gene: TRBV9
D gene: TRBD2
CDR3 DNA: TGTGCCAGCAGCCCTAGTAGCGGGGGAGAGACCCAGTACTTC
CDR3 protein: CASSPSSGGETQYF

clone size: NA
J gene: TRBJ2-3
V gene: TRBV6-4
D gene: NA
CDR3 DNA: TGTGCCAGCAGTGAAGGGGGAATGACAGATACGCAGTATTTT
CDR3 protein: CASSEGGMTDTQYF

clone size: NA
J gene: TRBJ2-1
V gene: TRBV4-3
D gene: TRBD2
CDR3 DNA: TGCGCCAGCAGCCGCCACGCCACAGCGGGAGTTTACAATGAGCAGTTCTTC
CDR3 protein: CASSRHATAGVYNEQFF

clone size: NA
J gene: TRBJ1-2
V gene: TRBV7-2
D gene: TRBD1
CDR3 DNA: TGTGCCAGCAGCCCGAGACAGGGATCCGAGGGCTACACCTTC
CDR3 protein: CASSPRQGSEGYTF

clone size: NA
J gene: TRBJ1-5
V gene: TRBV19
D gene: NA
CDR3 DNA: TGTGCCAGTAGTATCGGGGGGGCCCCGTATAGCAATCAGCCCCAGCATTTT
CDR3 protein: CASSIGGAPYSNQPQHF

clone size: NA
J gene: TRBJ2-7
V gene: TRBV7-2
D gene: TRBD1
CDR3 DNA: TGTGCCAGCAGCTTAAGCGGGACAGGGGGTGGCTACGAGCAGTACTTC
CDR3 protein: CASSLSGTGGGYEQYF

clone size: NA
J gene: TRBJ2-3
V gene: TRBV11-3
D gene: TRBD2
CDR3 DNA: TGTGCCAGCAGCCTCACTAGCGAGCTCACAGATACGCAGTATTTT
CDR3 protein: CASSLTSELTDTQYF

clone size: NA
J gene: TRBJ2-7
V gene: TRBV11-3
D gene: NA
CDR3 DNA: TGTGCCAGCAGCTTAGATTGGAGTGATCCGTACTTC
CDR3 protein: CASSLDWSDPYF

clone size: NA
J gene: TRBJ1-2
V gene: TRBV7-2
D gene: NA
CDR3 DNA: TGTGCCAGCAGCTTAGTACCAGGGGCAGGCAGCTATGGCTACACCTTC
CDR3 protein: CASSLVPGAGSYGYTF

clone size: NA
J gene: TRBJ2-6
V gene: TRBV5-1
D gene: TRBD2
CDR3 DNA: TGCGCCAGCAGCTTTGCGGGAGCTGGGGCCAACGTCCTGACTTTC
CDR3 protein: CASSFAGAGANVLTF

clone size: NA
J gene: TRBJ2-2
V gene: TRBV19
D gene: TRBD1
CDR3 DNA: TGTGCCAGTAGCATGTCAGGGGGCCCCGGGGAGCTGTTTTTT
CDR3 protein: CASSMSGGPGELFF

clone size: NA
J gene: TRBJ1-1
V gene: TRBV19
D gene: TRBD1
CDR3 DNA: TGTGCCAGTAGTATTCAGGGGGCGAGAAACACTGAAGCTTTCTTT
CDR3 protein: CASSIQGARNTEAFF

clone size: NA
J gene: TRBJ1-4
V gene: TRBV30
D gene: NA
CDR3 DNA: TGTGCCTTAACCGGGACAACAGGTCGTGAAAAACTGTTTTTT
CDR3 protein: CALTGTTGREKLFF

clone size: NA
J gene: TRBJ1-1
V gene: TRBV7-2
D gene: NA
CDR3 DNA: TGTGCCAGCAGCTTGGACTTATATCGACCAAACACTGAAGCTTTCTTT
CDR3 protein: CASSLDLYRPNTEAFF

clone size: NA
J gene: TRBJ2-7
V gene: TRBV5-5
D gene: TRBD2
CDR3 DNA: TGTGCCAGCAGCCTCGCTAGCGGGAGTTACGAGCAGTACTTC
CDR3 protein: CASSLASGSYEQYF

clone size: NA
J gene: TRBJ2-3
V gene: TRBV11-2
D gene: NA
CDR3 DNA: TGTGCCAGCAGCTTAGAGGGGGGTAGCACAGATACGCAGTATTTT
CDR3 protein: CASSLEGGSTDTQYF

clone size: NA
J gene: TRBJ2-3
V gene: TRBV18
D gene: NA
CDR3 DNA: TGTGCCAGCTCACCAATAAAGGGGACAAACACAGATACGCAGTATTTT
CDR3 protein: CASSPIKGTNTDTQYF

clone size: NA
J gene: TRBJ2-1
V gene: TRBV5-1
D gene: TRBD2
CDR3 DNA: TGCGCCAGCAGCGCGGGACTAGCGGGCTACAATGAGCAGTTCTTC
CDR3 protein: CASSAGLAGYNEQFF

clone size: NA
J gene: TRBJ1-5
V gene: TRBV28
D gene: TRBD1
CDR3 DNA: TGTGCCAGCAGTACCCGGACAGGGGGGTACCAGCCCCAGCATTTT
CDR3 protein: CASSTRTGGYQPQHF

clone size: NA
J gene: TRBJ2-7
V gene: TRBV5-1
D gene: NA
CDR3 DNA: TGCGCCAGCAGCCCGGGGTACTCGACCATCACCGAGCAGTACTTC
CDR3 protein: CASSPGYSTITEQYF

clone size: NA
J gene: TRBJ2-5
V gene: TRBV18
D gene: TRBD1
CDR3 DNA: TGTGCCAGCTCACTCACAGGGGAAGAGACCCAGTACTTC
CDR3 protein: CASSLTGEETQYF

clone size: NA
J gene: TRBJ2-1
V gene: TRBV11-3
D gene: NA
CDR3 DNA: TGTGCCAGCAGCCCTTCGGGATTCGATGAGCAGTTCTTC
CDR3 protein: CASSPSGFDEQFF

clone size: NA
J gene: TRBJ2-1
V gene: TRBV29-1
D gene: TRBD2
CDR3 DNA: TGCAGCGTTCTCCGACAGAACCTGAACGGACTAGCGGGAGTTTGGAATGAGCAGTTCTTC
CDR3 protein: CSVLRQNLNGLAGVWNEQFF

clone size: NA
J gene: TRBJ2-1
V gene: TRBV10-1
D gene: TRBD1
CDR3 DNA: TGCGCCAGCTCACGGGACAGAGGATACAATGAGCAGTTCTTC
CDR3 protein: CASSRDRGYNEQFF

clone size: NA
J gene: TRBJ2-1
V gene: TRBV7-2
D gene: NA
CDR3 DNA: TGTGCCAGCAGCTTAGGGTCTAGCAGCACAAATGAGCAGTTCTTC
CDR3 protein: CASSLGSSSTNEQFF

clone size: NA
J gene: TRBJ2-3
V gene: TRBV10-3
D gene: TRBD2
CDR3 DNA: TGTGCCATCAGTTCTAGCGGGAGTATGGGTACGGCAGATACGCAGTATTTT
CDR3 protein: CAISSSGSMGTADTQYF

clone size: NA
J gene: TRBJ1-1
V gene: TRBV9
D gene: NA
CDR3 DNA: TGTGCCAGCAGCGTAGTTACAGGGCGTACGACTGAAGCTTTCTTT
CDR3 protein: CASSVVTGRTTEAFF

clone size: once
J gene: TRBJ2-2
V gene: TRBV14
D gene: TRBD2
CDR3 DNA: TGTGCCAGCGCTAGCGGGCTTAACACCGGGGAGCTGTTTTTT
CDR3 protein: CASASGLNTGELFF